The source of this TCR beta chain is a study of blood T cell repertoires in COVID-19. Across the study: COVID-19 samples collected from the United States, Italy and Spain covered acute and convalescent phases. In each case, the material was cDNA or gDNA derived from T cells, B-cell-depleted T cells, or PBMCs.

Libraries were prepared by immunoSEQ multiplex PCR; TCRdb keeps only in-frame clonotypes and omits some of them. The sample lists 25,000 to 35,000 clones; 84% were seen once. Germline V lookup: CDR1 MNHNS, CDR2 SASEGT. V was cut by 2 bases and J by 1 base, with 12 bases left in between. The CDR3 has 16 amino acids. The receptor was isolated from a man between 65 and 85 years old with active COVID-19. The rearrangement joins TRBV6-1 to TRBJ1-3, with unresolved D. The sequencing sample was made of peripheral blood. The CDR3 reads CASSELAGESGNTIYF. The CDR3 DNA sequence: TGTGCCAGCAGTGAACTCGCAGGCGAATCTGGAAACACCATATATTTT.